These T cell receptor beta chains were read from a single sample in a study of T-cell memory formation after mild COVID-19. Via MiXCR, TCRdb re-called the 5' RACE reads, giving one row per CDR3 protein. The sample holds 350,000 to 500,000 distinct CDR3 sequences, around 22% seen once. Material: PBMCs or a T cell subset sorted from them (not recorded which). The receptors shown here come from an adult woman who had mild COVID-19 (a few samples of this study predate the infection). Cell type and time point are not known. CDR3s include the opening cysteine and the closing phenylalanine or tryptophan. Fields, in order: clone size, J gene, D gene, V gene, CDR3 protein, CDR3 DNA. D genes are given only for firm matches. Clone size is given for some rows only: seen once, a few or many times, or a class if the clone is expanded.

clone size: few
J gene: TRBJ2-7
D gene: .
V gene: TRBV18
CDR3 protein: CASSPVQGAGGEQYF
CDR3 DNA: TGTGCCAGCTCACCAGTCCAGGGCGCCGGTGGCGAGCAGTACTTC

clone size: many
J gene: TRBJ2-7
D gene: .
V gene: TRBV20-1
CDR3 protein: CSAPGRYEQYF
CDR3 DNA: TGCAGTGCTCCTGGGAGGTACGAGCAGTACTTC

clone size: few
J gene: TRBJ2-1
D gene: .
V gene: TRBV29-1
CDR3 protein: CSVPGSEQFF
CDR3 DNA: TGCAGCGTTCCGGGTTCCGAGCAGTTCTTC

clone size: few
J gene: TRBJ2-2
D gene: .
V gene: TRBV6-5
CDR3 protein: CASSLQESTGELFF
CDR3 DNA: TGTGCCAGCAGTCTCCAGGAGTCCACCGGGGAGCTGTTTTTT

clone size: few
J gene: TRBJ2-5
D gene: TRBD1
V gene: TRBV5-1
CDR3 protein: CASSPMGQIQETQYF
CDR3 DNA: TGCGCCAGCAGCCCCATGGGACAGATACAAGAGACCCAGTACTTC

clone size: few
J gene: TRBJ1-1
D gene: .
V gene: TRBV6-5
CDR3 protein: CASSYPRGGATEAFF
CDR3 DNA: TGTGCCAGCAGTTACCCTCGGGGCGGGGCGACTGAAGCTTTCTTT

clone size: .
J gene: TRBJ2-7
D gene: TRBD2
V gene: TRBV6-6
CDR3 protein: CASSSSGSSAYEQYF
CDR3 DNA: TGTGCCAGCAGTTCTAGCGGGAGCTCCGCCTACGAGCAGTACTTC

clone size: few
J gene: TRBJ2-1
D gene: .
V gene: TRBV29-1
CDR3 protein: CSVVRAAATSYNEQFF
CDR3 DNA: TGCAGCGTTGTCAGGGCGGCAGCAACTTCCTACAATGAGCAGTTCTTC

clone size: once
J gene: TRBJ2-3
D gene: TRBD2
V gene: TRBV7-9
CDR3 protein: CASSLVGGGNTDTQYF
CDR3 DNA: TGTGCCAGCAGCTTAGTCGGGGGGGGCAACACAGATACGCAGTATTTT

clone size: many
J gene: TRBJ1-1
D gene: .
V gene: TRBV30
CDR3 protein: CAWISPRRGTNEAFF
CDR3 DNA: TGTGCCTGGATCTCACCTCGACGAGGGACGAATGAAGCTTTCTTT

clone size: .
J gene: TRBJ1-2
D gene: .
V gene: TRBV9
CDR3 protein: CASGGFLYGYTF
CDR3 DNA: TGTGCCAGCGGCGGATTCCTGTATGGCTACACCTTC

clone size: few
J gene: TRBJ2-5
D gene: .
V gene: TRBV9
CDR3 protein: CASSVALPLGAQYF
CDR3 DNA: TGTGCCAGCAGCGTCGCGCTACCCCTGGGGGCCCAGTACTTC

clone size: .
J gene: TRBJ2-2
D gene: .
V gene: TRBV5-1
CDR3 protein: CASSLVTGQTGELFF
CDR3 DNA: TGCGCCAGCAGCTTGGTGACAGGCCAAACCGGGGAGCTGTTTTTT

clone size: .
J gene: TRBJ1-5
D gene: .
V gene: TRBV6-5
CDR3 protein: CASNTGNQPQHF
CDR3 DNA: TGTGCCAGCAACACTGGCAATCAGCCCCAGCATTTT

clone size: few
J gene: TRBJ1-1
D gene: TRBD1
V gene: TRBV5-5
CDR3 protein: CASSSGTGGEAFF
CDR3 DNA: TGTGCCAGCAGCTCAGGGACAGGGGGAGAAGCTTTCTTT

clone size: .
J gene: TRBJ2-5
D gene: TRBD2
V gene: TRBV7-3
CDR3 protein: CASSFGRSRGGQETQYF
CDR3 DNA: TGTGCCAGCAGCTTTGGGCGGAGTCGCGGGGGGCAAGAGACCCAGTACTTC

clone size: few
J gene: TRBJ2-7
D gene: .
V gene: TRBV6-5
CDR3 protein: CASSHGTDSSYEQYF
CDR3 DNA: TGTGCCAGCAGCCATGGGACGGATTCCTCCTACGAGCAGTACTTC

clone size: many
J gene: TRBJ2-1
D gene: .
V gene: TRBV12-3/TRBV12-4
CDR3 protein: CASSFRSYNEQFF
CDR3 DNA: TGTGCCAGCAGTTTTCGCTCCTACAATGAGCAGTTCTTC

clone size: few
J gene: TRBJ1-6
D gene: .
V gene: TRBV7-2
CDR3 protein: CASSLSELSLHF
CDR3 DNA: TGTGCCAGCAGCTTATCAGAGTTGTCCCTCCACTTT

clone size: few
J gene: TRBJ2-5
D gene: .
V gene: TRBV4-2
CDR3 protein: CASSQEGDRRGETQYF
CDR3 DNA: TGTGCCAGCAGCCAAGAGGGGGACCGTCGGGGAGAGACCCAGTACTTC

clone size: .
J gene: TRBJ1-2
D gene: TRBD1
V gene: TRBV27
CDR3 protein: CASSREDRASVTTGYTF
CDR3 DNA: TGTGCCAGCAGTCGGGAGGACAGGGCCTCCGTGACAACGGGCTACACCTTC

clone size: .
J gene: TRBJ2-5
D gene: .
V gene: TRBV3-1
CDR3 protein: CASSQDIVADAMYQETQYF
CDR3 DNA: TGTGCCAGCAGCCAAGATATCGTGGCAGACGCTATGTACCAAGAGACCCAGTACTTC

clone size: few
J gene: TRBJ2-7
D gene: TRBD1
V gene: TRBV10-3
CDR3 protein: CAIRPGQGAEGEQYF
CDR3 DNA: TGTGCCATCAGGCCGGGACAGGGGGCAGAAGGCGAGCAGTACTTC

clone size: .
J gene: TRBJ2-3
D gene: TRBD1
V gene: TRBV25-1
CDR3 protein: CASSELTGPSSTDTQYF
CDR3 DNA: TGTGCCAGCAGTGAATTGACAGGGCCCTCTAGCACAGATACGCAGTATTTT

clone size: .
J gene: TRBJ2-1
D gene: TRBD2
V gene: TRBV20-1
CDR3 protein: CSGEGLLAGTSYNEQFF
CDR3 DNA: TGCAGTGGGGAGGGACTTTTAGCGGGTACATCCTACAATGAGCAGTTCTTC

clone size: many
J gene: TRBJ1-1
D gene: .
V gene: TRBV7-2
CDR3 protein: CASDSGRMNTEAFF
CDR3 DNA: TGTGCCAGCGACTCTGGGAGGATGAACACTGAAGCTTTCTTT

clone size: few
J gene: TRBJ2-5
D gene: .
V gene: TRBV7-2
CDR3 protein: CASSPGSFQETQYF
CDR3 DNA: TGTGCCAGCAGCCCCGGGTCCTTCCAAGAGACCCAGTACTTC

clone size: .
J gene: TRBJ2-2
D gene: TRBD1
V gene: TRBV11-2
CDR3 protein: CASSPMGQVHVELFF
CDR3 DNA: TGTGCCAGCAGTCCAATGGGACAGGTGCATGTGGAGCTGTTTTTT

clone size: few
J gene: TRBJ1-1
D gene: .
V gene: TRBV13
CDR3 protein: CASAPSGLGATEAFF
CDR3 DNA: TGTGCCAGCGCTCCGTCGGGGTTGGGCGCCACTGAAGCTTTCTTT

clone size: .
J gene: TRBJ1-2
D gene: .
V gene: TRBV7-9
CDR3 protein: CASSSDDGGYTF
CDR3 DNA: TGTGCCAGCAGCTCGGACGATGGTGGCTACACCTTC

clone size: few
J gene: TRBJ2-7
D gene: .
V gene: TRBV4-1
CDR3 protein: CASSVHQGYEQYF
CDR3 DNA: TGCGCCAGCAGCGTACATCAGGGGTACGAGCAGTACTTC

clone size: .
J gene: TRBJ2-7
D gene: TRBD1
V gene: TRBV6-5
CDR3 protein: CASSLSGQGVYEQYF
CDR3 DNA: TGTGCCAGCAGTCTTTCGGGACAGGGGGTTTACGAGCAGTACTTC

clone size: .
J gene: TRBJ2-1
D gene: TRBD2
V gene: TRBV24-1
CDR3 protein: CATSDLAGVGYEQFF
CDR3 DNA: TGTGCCACCAGTGACCTAGCGGGAGTCGGCTATGAGCAGTTCTTC

clone size: few
J gene: TRBJ2-5
D gene: TRBD2
V gene: TRBV5-1
CDR3 protein: CASSLALSLAGRGETQYF
CDR3 DNA: TGCGCCAGCAGCTTGGCCCTCTCCCTAGCGGGGAGGGGAGAGACCCAGTACTTC

clone size: .
J gene: TRBJ2-7
D gene: .
V gene: TRBV30
CDR3 protein: CAWSVKQASYEQYF
CDR3 DNA: TGTGCCTGGAGTGTAAAACAGGCCTCCTACGAGCAGTACTTC

clone size: .
J gene: TRBJ2-1
D gene: TRBD1
V gene: TRBV12-3/TRBV12-4
CDR3 protein: CASSFRTGSNEQFF
CDR3 DNA: TGTGCCAGCAGTTTCAGGACAGGGTCCAATGAGCAGTTCTTC

clone size: few
J gene: TRBJ2-2
D gene: .
V gene: TRBV7-2
CDR3 protein: CASSSAPTNTGELFF
CDR3 DNA: TGTGCCAGCAGCTCGGCACCGACTAACACCGGGGAGCTGTTTTTT

clone size: .
J gene: TRBJ2-1
D gene: .
V gene: TRBV3-1
CDR3 protein: CASSQDWAGAAYNEQFF
CDR3 DNA: TGTGCCAGCAGCCAAGATTGGGCGGGGGCGGCCTACAATGAGCAGTTCTTC